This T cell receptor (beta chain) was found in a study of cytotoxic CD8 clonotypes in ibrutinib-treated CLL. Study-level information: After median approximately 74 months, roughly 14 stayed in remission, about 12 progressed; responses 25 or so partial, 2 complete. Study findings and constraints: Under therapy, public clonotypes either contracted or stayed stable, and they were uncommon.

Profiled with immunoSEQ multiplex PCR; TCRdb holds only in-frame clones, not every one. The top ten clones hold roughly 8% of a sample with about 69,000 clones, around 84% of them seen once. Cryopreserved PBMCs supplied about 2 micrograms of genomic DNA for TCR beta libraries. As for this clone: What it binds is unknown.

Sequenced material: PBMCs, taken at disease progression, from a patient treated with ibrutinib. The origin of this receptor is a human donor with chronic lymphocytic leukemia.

CDR3 amino acids: CASSLVLVGELFF. CDR3 coding DNA: TGTGCCAGCAGCTTAGTTCTCGTCGGGGAGCTGTTTTTT. The rearrangement uses TRBV11-1 and TRBJ2-2; D is undetermined. CDR1 and CDR2 (germline): SGHAT, FQDESV (reference sequence). This CDR3 contains 13 residues. V gave up 1 base and J gave up 7 bases, with 7 bases separating them.